This T cell receptor (beta chain) was identified during a study of blood T cells in healthy people across ages. Findings of the study overall: Among long-lived donors, naive CD4+ cells were more numerous and diversity higher than in aged donors.

CDR3 length: 15 amino acids. Per germline, CDR1 DFQATT and CDR2 SNEGSKA (reference sequence). The trim removed 7 bases at V and 7 bases at J, leaving 14 bases unmatched. For this clonotype: Its antigen is not identified.

The second PCR ran about 6 to 12 cycles with a sample-barcoded 5' primer and J-beta primers. A template-switch adaptor containing 12 random nucleotides labeled each cDNA molecule. TCRdb passed the 5' RACE reads through MiXCR, listing each CDR3 protein once. In the table there are hundreds of thousands of distinct CDR3 sequences, around 48% of which are singletons. The rearrangement links TRBV20-1 to TRBJ2-1, with 9 bases aligning to TRBD2. The sample comprised blood. The source of this sequence is a man aged 25 to 45 in good health. The CDR3 nucleotides read TGCAGTGGCCTAAGGGGCGGGGGGGCCGATAATGAGCAGTTCTTC. Translated, it gives CSGLRGGGADNEQFF.